The clone carrying this T cell receptor (beta chain) was picked up many times. The antigen remains unidentified. The entry originates in a study of T cells in Graves' hyperthyroidism and ophthalmopathy. General study findings and limits: Ophthalmopathy could be told apart from stable hyperthyroidism with a 13 V-J model.

RNA transcripts were the template for amplifying TCR beta CDR3 regions. The study used the HTBI primer set for a first-round RT-PCR of the TCR CDR3. MiXCR, run by TCRdb on the multiplex PCR reads, gives a single entry per CDR3 protein. The table has a few hundred thousand distinct CDR3 sequences, around 17% seen once. The CDR3 contains 15 residues. Germline V gene sequence: CDR1 DFQATT, CDR2 SNEGSKA (reference sequence). V gave up 3 bases and J gave up 7 bases; unmatched junction bases: 7. This chain joins TRBV20-1 and TRBJ2-1; 12 bases fit TRBD2. Sample: blood. The receptor was isolated from a woman aged 50 to 60 with Graves' hyperthyroidism. In nucleotides, the CDR3 is TGCAGTGCTAGTTGGCGGCTAGCGGGAGGGAATGAGCAGTTCTTC. Translated, it gives CSASWRLAGGNEQFF.